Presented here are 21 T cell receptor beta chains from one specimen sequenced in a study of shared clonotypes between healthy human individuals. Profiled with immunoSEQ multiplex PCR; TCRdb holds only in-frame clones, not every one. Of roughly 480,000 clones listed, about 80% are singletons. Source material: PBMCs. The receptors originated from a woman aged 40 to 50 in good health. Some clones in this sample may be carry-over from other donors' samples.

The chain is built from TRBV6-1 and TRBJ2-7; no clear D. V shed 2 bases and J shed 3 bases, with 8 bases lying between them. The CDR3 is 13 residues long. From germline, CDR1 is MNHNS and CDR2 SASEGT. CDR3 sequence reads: CASSEPAVYEQYF. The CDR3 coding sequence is TGTGCCAGCAGTGAACCCGCCGTCTACGAGCAGTACTTC.

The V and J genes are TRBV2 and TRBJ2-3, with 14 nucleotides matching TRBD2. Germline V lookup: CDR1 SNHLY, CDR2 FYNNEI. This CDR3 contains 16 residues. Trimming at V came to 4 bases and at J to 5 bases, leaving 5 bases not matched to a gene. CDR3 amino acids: CASSAGLAGGRDTQYF. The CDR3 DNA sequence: TGTGCCAGCAGTGCAGGACTAGCGGGAGGTAGAGATACGCAGTATTTT.

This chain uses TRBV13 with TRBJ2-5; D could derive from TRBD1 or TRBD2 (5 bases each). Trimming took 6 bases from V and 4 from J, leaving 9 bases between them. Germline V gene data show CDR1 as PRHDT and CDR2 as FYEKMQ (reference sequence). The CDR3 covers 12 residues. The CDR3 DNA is TGTGCCAGCAGGAGGGGTTCAGAGACCCAGTACTTC. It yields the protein CASRRGSETQYF.

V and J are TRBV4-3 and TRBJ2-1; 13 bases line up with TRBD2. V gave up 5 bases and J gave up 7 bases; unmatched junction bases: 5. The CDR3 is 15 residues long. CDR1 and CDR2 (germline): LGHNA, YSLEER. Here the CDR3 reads CASSRTSGSMNEQFF. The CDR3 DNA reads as TGCGCCAGCAGCAGGACTAGCGGGAGTATGAATGAGCAGTTCTTC.

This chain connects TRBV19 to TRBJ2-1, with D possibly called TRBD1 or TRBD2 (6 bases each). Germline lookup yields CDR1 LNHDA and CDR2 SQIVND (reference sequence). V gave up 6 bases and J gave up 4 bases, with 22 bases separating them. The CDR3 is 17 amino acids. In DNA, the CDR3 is TGTGCCAGTAGCCGGGAGTCCGGGGGCCTATGGTACAATGAGCAGTTCTTC. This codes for CASSRESGGLWYNEQFF.

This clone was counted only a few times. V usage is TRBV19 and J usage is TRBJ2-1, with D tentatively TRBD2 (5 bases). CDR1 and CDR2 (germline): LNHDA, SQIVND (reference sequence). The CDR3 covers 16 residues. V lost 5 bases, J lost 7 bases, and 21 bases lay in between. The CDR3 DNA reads TGTGCCAGTAGTCCGAAGGACTGGCCTTCGTGGAATGAGCAGTTCTTC. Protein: CASSPKDWPSWNEQFF.

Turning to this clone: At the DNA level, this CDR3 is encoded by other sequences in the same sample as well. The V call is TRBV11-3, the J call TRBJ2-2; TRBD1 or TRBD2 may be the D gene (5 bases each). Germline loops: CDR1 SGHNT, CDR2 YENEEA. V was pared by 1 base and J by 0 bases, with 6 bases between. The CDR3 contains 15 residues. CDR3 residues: CASSLGGPNTGELFF. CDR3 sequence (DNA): TGTGCCAGCAGCTTAGGGGGACCGAACACCGGGGAGCTGTTTTTT.

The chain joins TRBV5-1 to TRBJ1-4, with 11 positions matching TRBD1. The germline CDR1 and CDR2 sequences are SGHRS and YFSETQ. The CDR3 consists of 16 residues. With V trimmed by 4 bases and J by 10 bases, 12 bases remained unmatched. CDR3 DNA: TGCGCCAGCAGCAGTAACTCCGGGACAGGGGGAGGAAAACTGTTTTTT. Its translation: CASSSNSGTGGGKLFF.

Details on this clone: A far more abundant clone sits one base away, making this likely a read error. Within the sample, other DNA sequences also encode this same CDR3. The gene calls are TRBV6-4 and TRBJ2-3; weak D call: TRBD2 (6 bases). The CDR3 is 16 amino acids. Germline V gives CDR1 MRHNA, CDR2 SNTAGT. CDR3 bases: TGTGCCAGCAGTGACTCAGTGGCAACTAGCACAGATACACAGTATTTT. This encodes CASSDSVATSTDTQYF.

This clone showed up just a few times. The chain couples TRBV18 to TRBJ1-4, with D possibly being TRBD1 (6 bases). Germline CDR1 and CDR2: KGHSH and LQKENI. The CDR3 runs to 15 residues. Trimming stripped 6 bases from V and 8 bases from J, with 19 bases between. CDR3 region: CASSPGWGAGEKLFF. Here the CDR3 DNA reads TGTGCCAGCTCCCCGGGCTGGGGGGCCGGAGAAAAACTGTTTTTT.

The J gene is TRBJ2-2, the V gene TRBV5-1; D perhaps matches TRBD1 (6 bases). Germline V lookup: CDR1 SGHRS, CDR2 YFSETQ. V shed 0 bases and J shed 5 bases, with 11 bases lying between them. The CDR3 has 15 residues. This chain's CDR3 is CASSLDRADTGELFF. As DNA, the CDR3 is TGCGCCAGCAGCTTGGACAGGGCGGATACCGGGGAGCTGTTTTTT.

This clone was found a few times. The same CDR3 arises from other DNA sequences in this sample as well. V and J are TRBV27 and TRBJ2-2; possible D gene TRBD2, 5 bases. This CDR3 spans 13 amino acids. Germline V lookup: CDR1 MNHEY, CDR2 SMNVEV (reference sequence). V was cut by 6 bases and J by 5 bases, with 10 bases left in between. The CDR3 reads CASSLSGTGELFF. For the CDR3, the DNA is TGTGCCAGCAGCCTCTCGGGGACCGGGGAGCTGTTTTTT.

The CDR3 bases are TGTGCCAGCAGCTCGGGACTAGCCAATGAGCAGTTCTTC. Its translation is CASSSGLANEQFF. The chain joins TRBV11-1 to TRBJ2-1, with 9 bases identical to TRBD2. The CDR3 spans 13 residues. Trimming cost V 4 bases and J 6 bases; bases outside gene matches: 1. Germline V lookup: CDR1 SGHAT, CDR2 FQDESV (reference sequence).

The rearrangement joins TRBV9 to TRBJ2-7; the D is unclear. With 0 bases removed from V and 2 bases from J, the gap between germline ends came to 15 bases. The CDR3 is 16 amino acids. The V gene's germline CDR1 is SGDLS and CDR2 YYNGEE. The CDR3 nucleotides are TGTGCCAGCAGCGTAGAGGGTTGGACGGCCACCTACGAGCAGTACTTC. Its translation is CASSVEGWTATYEQYF.

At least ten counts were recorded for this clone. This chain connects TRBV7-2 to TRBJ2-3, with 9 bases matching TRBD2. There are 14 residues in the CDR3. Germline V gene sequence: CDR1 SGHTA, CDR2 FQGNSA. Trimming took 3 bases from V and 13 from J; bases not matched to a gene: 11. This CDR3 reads CASSLVGGTSKEYF. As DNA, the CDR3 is TGTGCCAGCAGCTTGGTGGGTGGGACTAGCAAGGAGTATTTT.

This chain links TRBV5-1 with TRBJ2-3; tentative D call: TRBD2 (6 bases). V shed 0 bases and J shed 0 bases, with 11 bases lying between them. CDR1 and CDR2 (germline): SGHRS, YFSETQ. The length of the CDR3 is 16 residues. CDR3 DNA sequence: TGCGCCAGCAGCTTGGATCCTAGCGCTAGCACAGATACGCAGTATTTT. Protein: CASSLDPSASTDTQYF.

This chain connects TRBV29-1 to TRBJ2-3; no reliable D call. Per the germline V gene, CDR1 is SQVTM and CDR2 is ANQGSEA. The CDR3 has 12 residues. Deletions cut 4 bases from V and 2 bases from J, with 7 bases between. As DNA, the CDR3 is TGCAGCGTTGTGGTTGTCACAGATACGCAGTATTTT. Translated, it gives CSVVVVTDTQYF.

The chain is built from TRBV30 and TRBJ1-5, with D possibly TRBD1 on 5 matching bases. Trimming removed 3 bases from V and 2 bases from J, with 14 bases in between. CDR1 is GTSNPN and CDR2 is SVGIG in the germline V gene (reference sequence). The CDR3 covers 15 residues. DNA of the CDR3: TGTGCCTGGAGGGGAAGGGACGGACGCAATCAGCCCCAGCATTTT. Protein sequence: CAWRGRDGRNQPQHF.

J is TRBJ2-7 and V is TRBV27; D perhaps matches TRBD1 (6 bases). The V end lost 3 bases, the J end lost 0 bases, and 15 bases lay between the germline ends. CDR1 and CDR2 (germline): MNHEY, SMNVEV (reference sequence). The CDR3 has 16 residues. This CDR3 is CASSLSGLDSSYEQYF. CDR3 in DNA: TGTGCCAGCAGTTTGTCCGGCCTGGACAGCTCCTACGAGCAGTACTTC.

CDR3 residues: CASSLHGLGAFF. In nucleotides, the CDR3 is TGTGCCAGCAGCTTACACGGGCTTGGAGCTTTCTTT. The chain recombines TRBV7-3 with TRBJ1-1; no clear D gene. CDR3 length: 12 residues. Germline assignment: CDR1 SGHTA and CDR2 FQGTGA. Trimming left V 2 bases short and J 10 bases short, with 11 bases between. Full variable domain (missing parts from reference TRBV7-3 and TRBJ1-1): GAGVSQTPSNKVTEKGKYVELRCDPISGHTALYWYRQSLGQGPEFLIYFQGTGAADDSGLPNDRFFAVRPEGSVSTLKIQRTERGDSAVYLCASSLHGLGAFFGQGTRLTVV.

The CDR3 DNA reads as TGTGCCAGCAGTCCAATAGGGACAGGGGGAGAGACCCAGTACTTC. Protein: CASSPIGTGGETQYF. V gene TRBV28 combines with J gene TRBJ2-5; 11 bases line up with TRBD1. Unmatched junction bases numbered 6, after V lost 5 bases and J lost 4 bases. The length of the CDR3 is 15 residues. Germline CDR1 MDHEN, CDR2 SYDVKM.